This TCR beta chain stems from a study of CD8 T cells in ankylosing spondylitis. Whole-study results and caveats: Disease-linked clones were reportedly significantly enriched in matched ankylosing spondylitis synovial fluid. Ankylosing spondylitis blood seemed to carry a telltale TCR beta motif made of fewer than ten highly homologous variants. Disease-linked clones, CD8+, were relatively rare in peripheral blood.

The table lists this clonotype with many counts. Its target is not known. Libraries for TCR beta were made by quantitative 5'-RACE with molecular barcodes. TCRdb reanalysed the 5' RACE reads using MiXCR and keeps one entry per CDR3 protein. The sample lists about 160,000 distinct CDR3 sequences, roughly 10% occurring once. V lost 10 bases to trimming and J lost 1 base; unmatched junction nucleotides: 14. This CDR3 has 17 amino acids. Germline lookup yields CDR1 ENHRY and CDR2 SYGVKD. Sequences were obtained from blood, either unsorted or a sorted T cell fraction (not recorded which). The rearrangement links TRBV10-3 to TRBJ2-3; 10 bases map to TRBD2. This TCR was sampled from a female donor with ankylosing spondylitis or in good health (not recorded which). The CDR3 is CATEDSGRTWGTDTQYF. CDR3 bases: TGTGCCACCGAGGATAGCGGGAGGACTTGGGGCACAGATACGCAGTATTTT.